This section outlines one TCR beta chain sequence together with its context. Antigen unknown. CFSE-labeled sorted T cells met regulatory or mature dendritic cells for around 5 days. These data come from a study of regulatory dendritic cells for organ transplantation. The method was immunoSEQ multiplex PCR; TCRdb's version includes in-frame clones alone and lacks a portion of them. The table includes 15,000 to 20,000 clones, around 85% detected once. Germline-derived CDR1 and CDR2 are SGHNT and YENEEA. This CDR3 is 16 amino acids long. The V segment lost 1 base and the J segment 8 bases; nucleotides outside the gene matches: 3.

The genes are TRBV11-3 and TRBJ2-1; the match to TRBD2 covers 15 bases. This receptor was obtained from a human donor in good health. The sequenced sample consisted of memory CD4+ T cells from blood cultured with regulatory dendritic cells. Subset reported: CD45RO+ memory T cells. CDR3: CASSLGTSGRVDEQFF. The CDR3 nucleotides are TGTGCCAGCAGCTTAGGGACTAGCGGGAGGGTGGATGAGCAGTTCTTC.